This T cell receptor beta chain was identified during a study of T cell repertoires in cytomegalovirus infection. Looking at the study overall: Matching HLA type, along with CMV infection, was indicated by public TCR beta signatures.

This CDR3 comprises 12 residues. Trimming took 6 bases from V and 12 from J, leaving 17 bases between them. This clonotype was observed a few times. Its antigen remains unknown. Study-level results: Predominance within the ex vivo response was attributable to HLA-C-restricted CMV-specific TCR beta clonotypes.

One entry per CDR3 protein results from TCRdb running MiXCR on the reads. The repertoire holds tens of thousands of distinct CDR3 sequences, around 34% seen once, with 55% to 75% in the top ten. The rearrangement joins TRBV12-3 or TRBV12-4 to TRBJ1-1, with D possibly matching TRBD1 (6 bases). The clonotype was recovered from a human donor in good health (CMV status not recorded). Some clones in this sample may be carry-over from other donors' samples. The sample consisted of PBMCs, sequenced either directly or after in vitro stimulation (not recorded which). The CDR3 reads CASSRPGTITFF. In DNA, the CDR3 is TGTGCCAGCAGCCGACCCGGGACAATCACTTTCTTT.